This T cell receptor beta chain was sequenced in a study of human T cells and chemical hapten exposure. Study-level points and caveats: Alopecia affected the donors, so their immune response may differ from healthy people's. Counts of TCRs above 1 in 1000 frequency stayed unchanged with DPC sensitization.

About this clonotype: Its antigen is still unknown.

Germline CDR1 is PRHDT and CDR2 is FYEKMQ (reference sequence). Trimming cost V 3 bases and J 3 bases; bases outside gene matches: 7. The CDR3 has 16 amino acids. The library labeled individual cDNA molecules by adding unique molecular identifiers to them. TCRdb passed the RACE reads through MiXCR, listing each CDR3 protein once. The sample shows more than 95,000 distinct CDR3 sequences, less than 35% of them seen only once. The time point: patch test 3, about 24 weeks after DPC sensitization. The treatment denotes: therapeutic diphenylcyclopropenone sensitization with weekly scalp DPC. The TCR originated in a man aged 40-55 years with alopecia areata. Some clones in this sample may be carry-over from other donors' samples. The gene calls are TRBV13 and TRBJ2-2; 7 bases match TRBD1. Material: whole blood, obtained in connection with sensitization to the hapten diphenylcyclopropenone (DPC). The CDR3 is CASSFQTGFDTGELFF. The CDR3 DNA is TGTGCCAGCAGCTTCCAGACAGGGTTTGACACCGGGGAGCTGTTTTTT. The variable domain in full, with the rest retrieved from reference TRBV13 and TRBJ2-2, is AAGVIQSPRHLIKEKRETATLKCYPIPRHDTVYWYQQGPGQDPQFLISFYEKMQSDKGSIPDRFSAQQFSDYHSELNMSSLELGDSALYFCASSFQTGFDTGELFFGEGSRLTVL.